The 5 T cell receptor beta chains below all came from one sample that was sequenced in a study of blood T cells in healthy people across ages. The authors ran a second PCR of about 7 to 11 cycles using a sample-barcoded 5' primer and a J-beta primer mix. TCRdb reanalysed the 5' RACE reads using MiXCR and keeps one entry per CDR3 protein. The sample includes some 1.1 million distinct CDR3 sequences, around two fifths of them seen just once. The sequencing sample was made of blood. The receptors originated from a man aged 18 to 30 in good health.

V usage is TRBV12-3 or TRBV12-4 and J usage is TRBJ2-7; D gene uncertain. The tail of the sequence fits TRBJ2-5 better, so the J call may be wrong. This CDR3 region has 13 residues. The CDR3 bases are TGTGCCAGCAGTTTAGGAGGCACAGAGACCCAGTACTTC. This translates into CASSLGGTETQYF.

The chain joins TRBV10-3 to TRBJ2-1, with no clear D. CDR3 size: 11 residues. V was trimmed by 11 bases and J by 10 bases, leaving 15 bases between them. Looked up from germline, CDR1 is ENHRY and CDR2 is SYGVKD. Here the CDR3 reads CAAGPAREQFF. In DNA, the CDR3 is TGTGCCGCCGGGCCAGCCAGAGAGCAGTTCTTC.

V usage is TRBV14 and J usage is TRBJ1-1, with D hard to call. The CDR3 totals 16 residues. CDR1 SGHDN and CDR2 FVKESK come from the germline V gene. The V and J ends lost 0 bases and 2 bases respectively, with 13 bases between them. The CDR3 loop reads CASSQDIGGPNTEAFF. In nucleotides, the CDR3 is TGTGCCAGCAGCCAAGATATAGGAGGGCCTAACACTGAAGCTTTCTTT.

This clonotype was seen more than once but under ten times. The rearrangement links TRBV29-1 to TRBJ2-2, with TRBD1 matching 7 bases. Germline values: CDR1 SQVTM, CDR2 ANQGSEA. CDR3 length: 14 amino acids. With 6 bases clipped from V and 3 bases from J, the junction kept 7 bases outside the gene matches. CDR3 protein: CSVKDRWDTGELFF. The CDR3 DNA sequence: TGCAGCGTCAAGGACAGGTGGGACACCGGGGAGCTGTTTTTT.

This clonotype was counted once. CDR3 sequence: CASSFRLGSTDTQYF. For the CDR3, the DNA is TGTGCCAGCAGCTTTAGACTAGGTAGCACAGATACGCAGTATTTT. The genes are TRBV7-2 and TRBJ2-3; D may be TRBD2 (6 bases). Trimming removed 3 bases at V and 0 bases at J, with 10 bases between. CDR3 size: 15 residues. Germline V CDR1 and CDR2: SGHTA, FQGNSA.